This T cell receptor (beta chain) was sequenced in a study of cytomegalovirus exposure and HLA in healthy donors. The trim removed 4 bases at V and 5 bases at J, leaving 11 bases unmatched. The CDR3 runs to 16 residues. CDR1 SGHNT and CDR2 YYREEE come from the germline V gene (reference sequence). The PCR used 60 Vbeta and 13 Jbeta primers. This table comes from immunoSEQ multiplex PCR, and its TCRdb copy is limited to in-frame clones, with some not included. Of fewer than 200,000 clones in the sample, 68% are singletons; the top ten hold less than 3.5%. This clone was seen a few times. The V and J genes are TRBV5-4 and TRBJ2-5, with 10 bases identical to TRBD1. This receptor was obtained from a woman in her thirties or forties in good health and CMV-seropositive. The sample comprised PBMCs. The CDR3 sequence is CASSPGTGVVSETQYF. The CDR3 DNA reads as TGTGCCAGCAGCCCAGGGACAGGGGTTGTATCGGAGACCCAGTACTTC.